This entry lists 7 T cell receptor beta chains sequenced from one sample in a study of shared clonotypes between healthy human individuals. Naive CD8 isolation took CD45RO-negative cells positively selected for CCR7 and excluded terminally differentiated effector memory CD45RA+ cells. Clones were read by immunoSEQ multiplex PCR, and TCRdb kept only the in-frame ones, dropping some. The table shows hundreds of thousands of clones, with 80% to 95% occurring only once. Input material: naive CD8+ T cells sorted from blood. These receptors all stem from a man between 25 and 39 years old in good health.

As DNA, the CDR3 is TGTGCCAGCAGTTACTTGGCGGGAGGCCTCGAGCAGTACTTC. Residues: CASSYLAGGLEQYF. The V gene is TRBV6-5, the J gene TRBJ2-7; TRBD2 aligns across 8 bases. The CDR3 loop spans 14 amino acids. Germline trimming cut 1 base from V and 6 bases from J; bases unmatched to any gene: 5. Germline V gene sequence: CDR1 MNHEY, CDR2 SVGAGI.

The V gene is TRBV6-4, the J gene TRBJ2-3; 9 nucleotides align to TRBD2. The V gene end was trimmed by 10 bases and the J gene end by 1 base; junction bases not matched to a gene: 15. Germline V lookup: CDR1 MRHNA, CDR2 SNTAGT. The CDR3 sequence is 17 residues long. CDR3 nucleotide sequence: TGTGCCATTAGGGCGGGAGGGCCGTTTTGTCGCACAGATACGCAGTATTTT. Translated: CAIRAGGPFCRTDTQYF.

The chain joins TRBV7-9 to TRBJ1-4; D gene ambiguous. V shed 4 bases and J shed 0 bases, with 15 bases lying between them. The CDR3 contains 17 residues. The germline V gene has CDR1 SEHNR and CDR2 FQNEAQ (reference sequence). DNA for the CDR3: TGTGCCAGCAGCTCACTCCTGGGGAAGTCAACTAATGAAAAACTGTTTTTT. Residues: CASSSLLGKSTNEKLFF.

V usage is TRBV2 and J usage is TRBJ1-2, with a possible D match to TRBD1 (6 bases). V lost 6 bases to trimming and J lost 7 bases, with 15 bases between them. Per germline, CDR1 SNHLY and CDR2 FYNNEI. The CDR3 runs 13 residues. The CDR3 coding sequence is TGTGCCAGCAGAGTCCTGGGGGGGGCTGGCTACACCTTC. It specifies CASRVLGGAGYTF.

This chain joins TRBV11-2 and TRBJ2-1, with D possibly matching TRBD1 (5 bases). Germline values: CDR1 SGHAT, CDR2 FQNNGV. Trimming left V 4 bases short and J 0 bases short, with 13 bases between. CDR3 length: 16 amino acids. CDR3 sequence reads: CASSSRTPNSYNEQFF. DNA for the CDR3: TGTGCCAGCAGCTCCCGGACACCCAACTCCTACAATGAGCAGTTCTTC.

The CDR3 region is CASRTWGQDTNYGYTF. The CDR3 nucleotides are TGTGCCAGCAGGACATGGGGACAGGATACTAACTATGGCTACACCTTC. V and J are TRBV27 and TRBJ1-2, with 8 bases fitting TRBD1. Looked up from germline, CDR1 is MNHEY and CDR2 is SMNVEV (reference sequence). The V gene end was trimmed by 6 bases and the J gene end by 0 bases; junction bases not matched to a gene: 9. CDR3 size: 16 residues.

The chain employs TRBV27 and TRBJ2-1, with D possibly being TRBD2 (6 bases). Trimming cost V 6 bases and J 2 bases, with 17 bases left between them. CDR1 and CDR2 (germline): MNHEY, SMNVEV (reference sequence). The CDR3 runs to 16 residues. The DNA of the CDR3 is TGTGCCAGCAGGTTAATTTTGGGGGGTACCTACAATGAGCAGTTCTTC. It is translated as CASRLILGGTYNEQFF.